These 25 T cell receptor beta chains came from one sample sequenced in a study of T cells in Graves' hyperthyroidism and ophthalmopathy (dated by TCRdb to about 2019). The library was generated by multiplex PCR. The sequencer listed for this sample is Illumina HiSeq 2000. The TCR beta CDR3 regions were amplified from RNA transcripts. A first-round RT-PCR of the TCR CDR3 used the HTBI primer set with the Qiagen OneStep RT-PCR kit. The public sequencing data were trimmed at Q25 with fastp and processed into clonotypes with MiXCR by TCRdb, which kept only in-frame beta chains. Rows merge per CDR3 protein into single entries with the most common DNA and genes. The sample has hundreds of thousands of distinct CDR3 sequences on record, about 17% of them singletons. 44% of the sample is in the top ten clones. The source material was blood. The receptors come from a middle-aged man with Graves' hyperthyroidism.

This clonotype showed up many times. J is TRBJ2-7 and V is TRBV19, with D perhaps being TRBD1 or TRBD2 (5 bases each). The CDR3 is 18 residues long. Trimming removed 5 bases at V and 3 bases at J, with 26 bases between. Germline V gives CDR1 LNHDA, CDR2 SQIVND (reference sequence). CDR3 residues: CASSLTARRETAHYEQYF. In DNA form, the CDR3 reads TGTGCCAGTAGTCTAACCGCGAGAAGGGAGACAGCACACTACGAGCAGTACTTC.

In its sample, this clonotype was seen many times. The chain is built from TRBV20-1 and TRBJ1-4; no clear D gene. Trimming cost V 5 bases and J 5 bases, with 15 bases left between them. CDR1 and CDR2 (germline): DFQATT, SNEGSKA (reference sequence). This CDR3 has 14 residues. CDR3: CSACGTEHNEKLFF. In DNA form, the CDR3 reads TGCAGTGCTTGTGGCACAGAACACAATGAAAAACTGTTTTTT.

This clonotype was observed many times. The chain joins TRBV20-1 to TRBJ2-4; no reliable D call. Germline V gene sequence: CDR1 DFQATT, CDR2 SNEGSKA (reference sequence). Trimming took off 5 bases at V and 8 bases at J, with 16 bases between the two ends. CDR3 length: 13 residues. CDR3 sequence: CSARATRADIQYF. CDR3 nucleotides: TGCAGTGCTCGTGCGACACGGGCGGACATTCAGTACTTC.

The V call is TRBV20-1, the J call TRBJ1-4; no reliable D call. The CDR3 runs to 15 residues. Trimming removed 0 bases at V and 3 bases at J, with 11 bases between. Germline V lookup: CDR1 DFQATT, CDR2 SNEGSKA (reference sequence). The CDR3 nucleotides are TGCAGTGCTAGAGAGACCTCAGAATCTAATGAAAAACTGTTTTTT. It translates to CSARETSESNEKLFF.

CDR3 nucleotides: TGCGCCAGCAGCCAAGAACGGACAGGGGGGAGCACAGATACGCAGTATTTT. Translated, it gives CASSQERTGGSTDTQYF. V usage is TRBV4-1 and J usage is TRBJ2-3, with 10 bases that match TRBD1. This CDR3 spans 17 amino acids. CDR1 MGHRA and CDR2 YSYEKL come from the germline V gene. Trimming removed 0 bases from V and 0 bases from J; junction bases left unmatched: 3.

There are a few counts of this clonotype. Compared with germline, one end of the junction differs, possibly owing to a read error. This chain joins TRBV10-3 and TRBJ1-1; TRBD1 matches at 7 bases. CDR3 size: 14 residues. Per germline, CDR1 ENHRY and CDR2 SYGVKD. CDR3 amino acids: CAISYETGSTEASF. The DNA of the CDR3 is TGTGCCATCAGCTACGAGACAGGGAGCACTGAAGCTTCCTTT.

The chain carries TRBV6-5 and TRBJ1-1; 8 bases fit TRBD1. Germline assignment: CDR1 MNHEY and CDR2 SVGAGI. The CDR3 extends over 14 amino acids. J was trimmed by 0 bases and V by 4 bases; bases with no gene match: 1. The CDR3 loop reads CASSWTGLNTEAFF. The CDR3, as DNA: TGTGCCAGCAGTTGGACAGGGCTGAACACTGAAGCTTTCTTT.

This clonotype was recorded at least ten times. V gene TRBV20-1 combines with J gene TRBJ2-3, with TRBD2 matching over 11 bases. V trimming: 1 base; J trimming: 9 bases; junction bases outside the gene matches: 9. The CDR3 extends over 15 amino acids. The germline V gene encodes CDR1 DFQATT and CDR2 SNEGSKA (reference sequence). CDR3 residues: CSARAFGTSGDTQYF. CDR3 sequence (DNA): TGCAGTGCTAGAGCCTTCGGGACTAGCGGTGACACGCAGTATTTT.

V is TRBV27 and J is TRBJ1-6, with a weak D call TRBD1 (5 bases). Germline V gives CDR1 MNHEY, CDR2 SMNVEV (reference sequence). The CDR3 length is 15 residues. Trimming shortened V by 4 bases and J by 7 bases, and 14 bases separated the two germline ends. The chain's CDR3 is CASSWGRGSNSPLHF. In DNA form, the CDR3 reads TGTGCCAGCAGTTGGGGAAGGGGATCAAATTCACCCCTCCACTTT.

The rearrangement links TRBV7-8 to TRBJ2-3, with 7 bases matching TRBD1. Per germline, CDR1 SGHVS and CDR2 FQNEAQ. V shed 4 bases and J 0 bases; nucleotides not matched to a gene: 10. The CDR3 is 17 amino acids. This CDR3 is CASSSAVTGVSTDTQYF. In DNA, the CDR3 is TGTGCCAGCAGCTCAGCGGTTACAGGGGTCAGCACAGATACGCAGTATTTT. The full variable domain, rest sourced from reference TRBV7-8 and TRBJ2-3, is GAGVSQSPRYKVAKRGQDVALRCDPISGHVSLFWYQQALGQGPEFLTYFQNEAQLDKSGLPSDRFFAERPEGSVSTLKIQRTQQEDSAVYLCASSSAVTGVSTDTQYFGPGTRLTVL.

At least ten counts were recorded for this clonotype. The V and J genes are TRBV5-1 and TRBJ2-1; 8 bases match TRBD2. Germline V gene sequence: CDR1 SGHRS, CDR2 YFSETQ. This CDR3 contains 15 residues. J was trimmed by 6 bases and V by 0 bases; bases with no gene match: 5. The chain's CDR3 is CASSLVGRGGNEQFF. CDR3 sequence (DNA): TGCGCCAGCAGCTTGGTTGGTCGGGGGGGCAATGAGCAGTTCTTC.

Many counts were recorded for this clonotype. The CDR3 protein is CASSLAEGSPLHF. The CDR3 DNA reads TGTGCCAGCAGCTTAGCGGAGGGATCACCCCTCCACTTT. The rearrangement uses TRBV7-9 and TRBJ1-6; D ambiguous. The CDR3 loop spans 13 amino acids. The V end lost 0 bases, the J end lost 10 bases, and 7 bases lay between the germline ends. Germline CDR1 SEHNR, CDR2 FQNEAQ (reference sequence).

This clonotype has at least ten counts. This chain uses TRBV28 with TRBJ2-1; TRBD1 matches 7 bases. The CDR3 covers 15 residues. J lost 2 bases, V lost 7 bases, and 8 bases had no gene match. Germline V gene lookup returns CDR1 MDHEN and CDR2 SYDVKM. The DNA for the CDR3 is TGTGCCAGCACCCCCCCGACAGGGCCCTACAATGAGCAGTTCTTC. Amino acids: CASTPPTGPYNEQFF.

This clonotype was seen ten or more times. This sequence joins TRBV7-2 and TRBJ2-6; D not resolved. Per germline, CDR1 SGHTA and CDR2 FQGNSA. Trimming stripped 1 base from V and 2 bases from J, with 3 bases between. The CDR3 runs 14 residues. The CDR3 nucleotides are TGTGCCAGCAGCTTAGGGGCTGGGGCCAACGTCCTGACTTTC. Its translation is CASSLGAGANVLTF.

The V call is TRBV5-6, the J call TRBJ1-5; D remains ambiguous. The CDR3 is 12 residues long. Germline V CDR1 and CDR2: SGHDT, YYEEEE. V lost 0 bases, J lost 7 bases, and 5 bases lay in between. DNA of the CDR3: TGTGCCAGCAGCTTGGTCGGGCAGCCCCAGCATTTT. Its protein product is CASSLVGQPQHF.

This clonotype was picked up many times. The V and J genes are TRBV20-1 and TRBJ2-5; D is undetermined. V was cut by 2 bases and J by 1 base, with 8 bases left in between. The CDR3 contains 13 residues. Germline values: CDR1 DFQATT, CDR2 SNEGSKA (reference sequence). In nucleotides, the CDR3 is TGCAGTGCTAGACTAAATGCCCAAGAGACCCAGTACTTC. Amino acids: CSARLNAQETQYF.

This clonotype occurred many times. The chain recombines TRBV29-1 with TRBJ2-1; D gene uncertain. This CDR3 has 14 amino acids. V lost 4 bases, J lost 5 bases, and 15 bases lay in between. Germline values: CDR1 SQVTM, CDR2 ANQGSEA. This CDR3 is CSVGQAVVDNEQFF. CDR3 DNA sequence: TGCAGCGTTGGGCAGGCTGTCGTAGACAATGAGCAGTTCTTC.

Many counts were recorded for this clonotype. The J gene is TRBJ1-6, the V gene TRBV20-1; 8 positions match TRBD1. V shed 0 bases and J 10 bases; nucleotides not matched to a gene: 11. This CDR3 region has 16 residues. Per the germline V gene, CDR1 is DFQATT and CDR2 is SNEGSKA (reference sequence). The chain's CDR3 is CSARDRNRGSESPLHF. Here the CDR3 DNA reads TGCAGTGCTAGAGATCGGAACAGGGGGTCAGAGTCACCCCTCCACTTT.

The J gene is TRBJ2-5, the V gene TRBV28, with TRBD2 matching over 8 bases. V shed 7 bases, J shed 6 bases, and the junction held 13 bases outside the gene matches. Germline V gene data show CDR1 as MDHEN and CDR2 as SYDVKM. This CDR3 has 15 amino acids. Written as DNA, the CDR3 is TGTGCCAGCAACTCCCCAGCGGGGGTCCCTAAGACCCAGTACTTC. Translation gives CASNSPAGVPKTQYF.

The sample holds many counts of this clonotype. The chain links TRBV18 to TRBJ1-4; D is unresolved. Germline V gene data show CDR1 as KGHSH and CDR2 as LQKENI. With 1 base removed from V and 7 bases from J, the gap between germline ends came to 13 bases. The CDR3 has 15 amino acids. The CDR3: CASSPRSHLGEKLFF. The DNA for the CDR3 is TGTGCCAGCTCACCACGGAGCCACTTGGGTGAAAAACTGTTTTTT.

This clonotype was found once. It may be a read error: a sequence one base away is much more abundant. The J gene is TRBJ1-2, the V gene TRBV20-1; TRBD1 matches 7 bases. Germline V gene data show CDR1 as DFQATT and CDR2 as SNEGSKA (reference sequence). V lost 0 bases and J lost 2; bases outside the gene matches: 15. The CDR3 length is 18 residues. Written as DNA, the CDR3 is TGCAGTGCTAGAGACCTCCGGGACAGCCAAAGATACAACTATGGCTACACCTTC. It specifies CSARDLRDSQRYNYGYTF.

In its sample, this clonotype was seen many times. The chain employs TRBV15 and TRBJ2-1, with D possibly being TRBD1 or TRBD2 (5 bases each). The germline V gene has CDR1 LNHNV and CDR2 YYDKDF (reference sequence). V was pared by 8 bases and J by 0 bases, with 11 bases between. The CDR3 is 14 residues long. CDR3 nucleotide sequence: TGTGCCACCGGTAGAGGGGTCTCCTACAATGAGCAGTTCTTC. This gives the protein CATGRGVSYNEQFF.

The sample holds many counts of this clonotype. The V and J genes are TRBV7-8 and TRBJ2-2, with 13 bases aligning to TRBD2. V gave up 0 bases and J gave up 6 bases; unmatched junction bases: 1. Germline CDR1 SGHVS, CDR2 FQNEAQ. The CDR3 runs 16 residues. CDR3 in amino acids: CASSLATSGGAGELFF. CDR3 sequence (DNA): TGTGCCAGCAGCTTAGCAACTAGCGGGGGGGCCGGGGAGCTGTTTTTT.

This chain uses TRBV6-1 with TRBJ1-5; a possible D gene is TRBD1 (5 bases). The CDR3 consists of 13 residues. Germline CDR1 is MNHNS and CDR2 is SASEGT. Trimming took off 7 bases at V and 0 bases at J, with 7 bases between the two ends. The CDR3 DNA reads TGTGCCAGCACCGGACATAGCAATCAGCCCCAGCATTTT. Its protein product is CASTGHSNQPQHF.

Here the CDR3 reads CASSEAGTYPGYTF. The CDR3 nucleotides read TGTGCCAGCAGTGAAGCCGGGACATATCCTGGCTACACCTTC. The chain couples TRBV6-1 to TRBJ1-2; perhaps TRBD1 as D (6 bases). The germline V gene has CDR1 MNHNS and CDR2 SASEGT. This CDR3 spans 14 amino acids. V shed 0 bases and J shed 7 bases, with 12 bases lying between them.